This TCR beta chain stems from a study of T cells in Graves' hyperthyroidism and ophthalmopathy. Study outcomes and limitations: The model foresaw ophthalmopathy a median around seven months prior to onset. Classification by a 13 V-J model distinguished ophthalmopathy from stable hyperthyroidism. Most thyroid clonotypes expanded above 0.001 were also detected in blood.

PBMCs were collected from an approximately 10 ml volume of fresh peripheral blood. The CDR3 totals 14 residues. Per the germline V gene, CDR1 is MGHRA and CDR2 is YSYEKL. V was clipped by 1 base and J by 2 bases, with 8 bases between them. This clonotype has just a few counts. The antigen is undetermined. Using RNA transcripts as the source, TCR beta CDR3 regions were amplified. Carried out on the TCR CDR3, a first-round RT-PCR used the HTBI primer set. TCRdb re-derived calls from the multiplex PCR reads in MiXCR, one entry per CDR3 protein. The table records fewer than 750,000 distinct CDR3 sequences, about 15% of them present only once.

The genes are TRBV4-1 and TRBJ1-2; a possible D gene is TRBD1 (6 bases). The receptor's source is a woman in her thirties or forties with Graves' ophthalmopathy. Material: blood. CDR3 loop: CASSQGTVNYGYTF. CDR3 nucleotides: TGCGCCAGCAGCCAAGGGACAGTAAACTATGGCTACACCTTC.